This passage covers 29 T cell receptor beta chains from one sample sequenced in a study of molecular identifiers for immune sequencing clone quantification (dated by TCRdb to between 2018 and 2020). Library generation was performed with PCR. The instrument given in TCRdb is NextSeq 500. TCRdb's own reprocessing of the public reads used fastp at Q25 and MiXCR and kept productive beta chains. Rows with a matching CDR3 protein are joined into one entry that keeps the most common DNA and genes. The sample profile shows nearly 650,000 distinct CDR3 sequences; about 25% of them were found once. The ten largest clones take up 0.7% to 0.95% of the sample. Source material: naive CD8+ T cells from blood, with Jurkat cell RNA spiked in. What the cell subset or site label conveys for this sample: FACS-sorted CD8+CD4-CCR7+CD45RA+ naive T cells. All receptors derive from a human donor in good health. Some libraries in this study had Jurkat cell RNA spiked in.

Regarding this clonotype: At one end the junction does not follow the germline gene, possibly because of a read error. The genes are TRBV29-1 and TRBJ1-5; a possible D gene is TRBD1 (6 bases). The CDR3 contains 12 residues. The V gene's germline CDR1 is SQVTM and CDR2 ANQGSEA. The CDR3 sequence: CRAGAAPPPPHF. CDR3 sequence (DNA): TGCCGCGCGGGGGCAGCGCCTCCGCCCCCGCATTTT.

V is TRBV4-2 and J is TRBJ2-5; 11 bases are a match to TRBD1. The germline CDR1 and CDR2 sequences are LGHNA and YNFKEQ. With V trimmed by 4 bases and J by 3 bases, 7 bases remained unmatched. CDR3 length equals 16 residues. This chain's CDR3 is CASSPSEGQGEETQYF. CDR3 in DNA: TGTGCCAGCAGCCCCTCCGAGGGACAGGGGGAAGAGACCCAGTACTTC.

The V and J genes are TRBV13 and TRBJ2-7; D might be TRBD2 (7 bases). Germline CDR1 is PRHDT and CDR2 is FYEKMQ (reference sequence). The V gene lost 5 bases and the J gene lost 8 bases, with 22 bases spanning the gap. CDR3 length: 15 residues. The CDR3 loop reads CASSQPAPGGGQQYF. The CDR3 bases are TGTGCCAGCAGCCAGCCTGCCCCTGGGGGGGGCCAGCAGTACTTC.

Concerning this clonotype itself: One base away lies a much larger clone, so this may be a sequencing read error. This chain links TRBV20-1 with TRBJ2-7; 8 bases line up with TRBD2. This CDR3 region has 14 residues. Germline CDR1 reads DFQATT; CDR2 reads SNEGSKA (reference sequence). The V segment lost 3 bases and the J segment 0 bases; nucleotides outside the gene matches: 4. CDR3 in DNA: TGCAGTGCTAGGCCTAGCGGGCCCTCCTACGAGCAGTACTTC. Translation: CSARPSGPSYEQYF.

Note on this clonotype: A much larger clone sits a single nucleotide away, making a read error possible. The gene calls are TRBV7-9 and TRBJ2-2; D possibly uses TRBD1 or TRBD2 (5 bases each). This CDR3 is 16 amino acids long. Germline CDR1 is SEHNR and CDR2 is FQNEAQ (reference sequence). DNA of the CDR3: TGTGCCAGCAGCCCCAGCCTGGCCGAGGACACCGGGGAGCTGGTTTTT. Amino acid sequence: CASSPSLAEDTGELVF. Complete variable domain (other parts from reference TRBV7-9 and TRBJ2-2): DTGVSQNPRHKITKRGQNVTFRCDPISEHNRLYWYRQTLGQGPEFLTYFQNEAQLEKSRLLSDRFSAERPKGSFSTLEIQRTEQGDSAMYLCASSPSLAEDTGELVFGEGSRLTVL.

The table lists this clonotype with many counts. The genes are TRBV28 and TRBJ2-3; 13 positions match TRBD2. CDR1 and CDR2 from the germline V gene are MDHEN and SYDVKM. The CDR3 runs 18 residues. Losses at the gene ends were 6 bases for V and 2 bases for J; bases not matched to a gene: 11. CDR3 DNA sequence: TGTGCCAGCAGCGGGAGGACTAGCGGGAGAGGACACACAGATACGCAGTATTTT. Its translation: CASSGRTSGRGHTDTQYF.

This clonotype was seen many times. The CDR3 is CASRSNPGPEYYYEQYF. The CDR3, as DNA: TGTGCCAGCAGGTCCAACCCGGGGCCCGAGTACTACTACGAGCAGTACTTC. The chain employs TRBV7-6 and TRBJ2-7; the D gene could be TRBD1 or TRBD2 (5 bases each). Between the trimmed V and J ends, which lost 6 bases and 3 bases, there was a span of 24 bases. Germline CDR1 SGHVS, CDR2 FNYEAQ. This CDR3 contains 17 residues. The whole variable domain, remainder taken from reference TRBV7-6 and TRBJ2-7, is GAGVSQSPRYKVTKRGQDVALRCDPISGHVSLYWYRQALGQGPEFLTYFNYEAQQDKSGLPNDRFSAERPEGSISTLTIQRTEQRDSAMYRCASRSNPGPEYYYEQYFGPGTRLTVT.

V gene TRBV6-2 or TRBV6-3 combines with J gene TRBJ2-1; 7 bases match TRBD2. CDR3 length: 14 amino acids. The V gene's germline CDR1 is MNHEY and CDR2 SVGEGT. Unmatched junction bases numbered 0, after V lost 2 bases and J lost 2 bases. The CDR3 nucleotides are TGTGCCAGCAGTTACGGGGGGGCCTACAATGAGCAGTTCTTC. The encoded protein is CASSYGGAYNEQFF.

A word on this clonotype: This could be a read error, since a much larger clone is one nucleotide away. The J gene is TRBJ2-7, the V gene TRBV4-3, with D possibly matching TRBD2 (6 bases). The CDR3 spans 17 residues. Germline V gives CDR1 LGHNA, CDR2 YSLEER. Trimming removed 0 bases from V and 5 bases from J, with 20 bases in between. CDR3 bases: TGCGCCAGCAGCCAAGATGGTGCGGGAAAGCTGGCCAACGAGCAGTACTTC. This sequence encodes CASSQDGAGKLANEQYF.

There are a few counts of this clonotype. The V and J genes are TRBV7-9 and TRBJ2-5, with TRBD2 matching 8 bases. Germline CDR1 reads SEHNR; CDR2 reads FQNEAQ (reference sequence). The CDR3 is 15 residues long. Trimming took 5 bases from V and 2 from J; bases not matched to a gene: 7. Here the CDR3 reads CASSRGLGDQETQYF. CDR3 coding DNA: TGTGCCAGCAGCAGGGGACTAGGCGATCAAGAGACCCAGTACTTC.

Concerning this clonotype itself: It may be a read error: a sequence one base away is much more abundant. This chain connects TRBV12-3 or TRBV12-4 to TRBJ2-3; the D is unclear. Trimming cost V 10 bases and J 4 bases, with 21 bases left between them. CDR3 length: 15 amino acids. In DNA form, the CDR3 reads TGTGCCAACACCCCTATCGTGGGGATGGCAGATACGCAGTATTTT. It specifies CANTPIVGMADTQYF.

This clonotype was seen many times. CDR3 nucleotide sequence: TGTGCCAGCAGCTTCTCACTAGCGGGGGTCACAGATACGCAGTATTTT. Translation: CASSFSLAGVTDTQYF. The chain recombines TRBV13 with TRBJ2-3; 11 nucleotides line up with TRBD2. Trimming removed 3 bases from V and 2 bases from J; junction bases left unmatched: 4. Germline V gene lookup returns CDR1 PRHDT and CDR2 FYEKMQ (reference sequence). The CDR3 is made up of 16 amino acids.

The sample holds many counts of this clonotype. The rearrangement links TRBV6-2 or TRBV6-3 to TRBJ1-1; D perhaps matches TRBD1 (5 bases). The CDR3 contains 17 residues. V was pared by 2 bases and J by 3 bases, with 19 bases between. The V gene's germline CDR1 is MNHEY and CDR2 SVGEGT. CDR3 DNA sequence: TGTGCCAGCAGTTACCTCACGACCGGACAATCGGACACTGAAGCTTTCTTT. Translated, it gives CASSYLTTGQSDTEAFF.

This chain joins TRBV3-1 and TRBJ2-2; 14 bases fit TRBD2. Germline loops: CDR1 LGHDT, CDR2 YNNKEL (reference sequence). CDR3 length equals 16 residues. Germline trimming cut 8 bases from V and 6 bases from J; bases unmatched to any gene: 8. The CDR3 here is CASSTSGGADPGELFF. As DNA, the CDR3 is TGTGCCAGCTCGACTAGCGGGGGGGCCGATCCCGGGGAGCTGTTTTTT.

This chain's CDR3 is CASSMTSGAYNEQFF. The CDR3 DNA reads as TGTGCCAGTAGTATGACTAGCGGGGCCTACAATGAGCAGTTCTTC. This chain joins TRBV19 and TRBJ2-1, with TRBD2 identical over 11 bases. V lost 3 bases, J lost 2 bases, and 0 bases stayed unmatched. CDR3 length equals 15 residues. The V gene's germline CDR1 is LNHDA and CDR2 SQIVND (reference sequence).

This clonotype was counted between two and nine times. The chain employs TRBV12-3 or TRBV12-4 and TRBJ2-2, with 9 bases lining up with TRBD2. With 7 bases clipped from V and 0 bases from J, the junction kept 3 bases outside the gene matches. This CDR3 spans 15 amino acids. CDR3 protein: CASIASGTNTGELFF. DNA for the CDR3: TGTGCCAGCATAGCTAGCGGGACGAACACCGGGGAGCTGTTTTTT.

Comments on this clonotype: A read error may explain this, as a much larger clone is one base away. The V and J genes are TRBV13 and TRBJ1-4, with a tentative D call TRBD1 (5 bases). This CDR3 comprises 15 residues. Germline V CDR1 and CDR2: PRHDT, FYEKMQ (reference sequence). As DNA, the CDR3 is TGTGCCAGCAGCTTAGGAGGGGCTCCTAATGAAAAACTGGTTTTT. It yields the protein CASSLGGAPNEKLVF.

This clonotype was recorded many times. CDR3 protein: CSVEDYTSGSYEQYF. The CDR3 DNA follows: TGCAGCGTTGAAGACTATACTAGCGGGAGTTACGAGCAGTACTTC. The chain has TRBV29-1 and TRBJ2-7; 11 bases match TRBD2. The CDR3 has 15 residues. With 0 bases clipped from V and 4 bases from J, the junction kept 5 bases outside the gene matches. Per the germline V gene, CDR1 is SQVTM and CDR2 is ANQGSEA.

This clonotype has a single count. A much bigger clone sits one base away, suggesting this may be a read error. The chain employs TRBV12-5 and TRBJ1-1; D remains unclear. Germline-derived CDR1 and CDR2 are LGHNT and FRNRAP. The CDR3 runs 13 residues. Trimming removed 2 bases from V and 6 bases from J, with 10 bases in between. The CDR3 reads CASGLWRSSEAFF. The CDR3 DNA is TGTGCTAGTGGTTTGTGGAGGTCCTCTGAAGCTTTCTTT.

This clonotype was picked up many times. The chain uses TRBV27 and TRBJ2-7; D perhaps matches TRBD1 (6 bases). V was cut by 6 bases and J by 0 bases, with 12 bases left in between. Germline V gene data show CDR1 as MNHEY and CDR2 as SMNVEV (reference sequence). The CDR3 covers 14 residues. In DNA form, the CDR3 reads TGTGCCAGCAGCTCCCGGGACAACTCCTACGAGCAGTACTTC. It encodes CASSSRDNSYEQYF.

The V gene is TRBV15, the J gene TRBJ1-4, with D tentatively TRBD1 (6 bases). CDR3 length: 13 residues. V lost 3 bases, J lost 7 bases, and 9 bases lay in between. The germline V gene encodes CDR1 LNHNV and CDR2 YYDKDF (reference sequence). The CDR3 nucleotides are TGTGCCACCAGCAGCGCCAGGGGTGAAAAACTGTTTTTT. Amino acids: CATSSARGEKLFF.

The chain carries TRBV20-1 and TRBJ2-7, with TRBD1 identical over 11 bases. V shed 6 bases, J shed 4 bases, and the junction held 5 bases outside the gene matches. This CDR3 region has 13 residues. The germline gives CDR1 DFQATT, CDR2 SNEGSKA (reference sequence). CDR3 amino acids: CSASDRGLYEQYF. The CDR3 bases are TGCAGTGCCTCGGACAGGGGGCTATACGAGCAGTACTTC.

This clonotype has more than one count but fewer than ten. The rearrangement uses TRBV2 and TRBJ1-4; tentatively, D is TRBD1 (5 bases). The CDR3 is 15 amino acids. Germline loops: CDR1 SNHLY, CDR2 FYNNEI. The germline V and J ends were trimmed by 6 bases and 0 bases, with 11 bases remaining between them. The CDR3 bases are TGTGCCAGCAGAGGGACGGCTGCAACTAATGAAAAACTGTTTTTT. It encodes CASRGTAATNEKLFF.

In regard to this clonotype: A much larger clone lies a single base off, so this may be a read error. CDR3 protein: CARWDSGTEAFF. CDR3 in DNA: TGTGCCCGTTGGGATTCGGGCACTGAAGCTTTCTTT. The chain has TRBV30 and TRBJ1-1, with D unclear. The CDR3 runs to 12 residues. Germline V lookup: CDR1 GTSNPN, CDR2 SVGIG (reference sequence). Trimming took off 8 bases at V and 4 bases at J, with 14 bases between the two ends.

This clonotype was recorded many times. The J gene is TRBJ2-3, the V gene TRBV11-1; D remains unclear. The germline V gene encodes CDR1 SGHAT and CDR2 FQDESV (reference sequence). Trimming shortened V by 5 bases and J by 6 bases, and 9 bases separated the two germline ends. This CDR3 spans 12 amino acids. This chain's CDR3 is CASSPLADTQYF. The CDR3, as DNA: TGTGCCAGCAGCCCCCTGGCCGATACGCAGTATTTT.

As to this clonotype: A much larger clone is a single base away; this may be a read error. The CDR3 end shows no conserved phenylalanine or tryptophan, and so a read error is likely. The chain combines TRBV20-1 with TRBJ1-1, with 11 bases matching TRBD1. From germline, CDR1 is DFQATT and CDR2 SNEGSKA (reference sequence). CDR3 length: 14 amino acids. The V segment lost 6 bases and the J segment 5 bases; nucleotides outside the gene matches: 8. CDR3 loop: CSAREDRGRTEAFL. CDR3 DNA sequence: TGCAGTGCCCGGGAGGACAGGGGGCGGACTGAAGCTTTCTTA.

This clonotype was seen ten or more times. The chain employs TRBV20-1 and TRBJ2-7, with 7 bases lining up with TRBD2. The CDR3 loop spans 15 amino acids. V shed 1 base, J shed 0 bases, and the junction held 6 bases outside the gene matches. In germline, CDR1 is DFQATT, CDR2 SNEGSKA (reference sequence). The DNA for the CDR3 is TGCAGTGCTAGAGGCCGGGGGGAGACCTCCTACGAGCAGTACTTC. Translated, it gives CSARGRGETSYEQYF.

This sequence joins TRBV6-5 and TRBJ1-1; D is unclear. Deletions cut 6 bases from V and 7 bases from J, with 15 bases between. This CDR3 is built from 13 residues. CDR1 is MNHEY, CDR2 SVGAGI, per germline. The CDR3 protein is CASSSEYGDEAFF. As DNA, the CDR3 is TGTGCCAGCAGCTCCGAGTACGGGGATGAAGCTTTCTTT.

This clonotype has at least ten counts. An end of the junction differs from the germline gene, which may be a read error. The CDR3 protein is CASSQAGARDVF. The CDR3 coding sequence is TGTGCCAGCAGCCAAGCAGGGGCGCGTGATGTTTTT. The chain joins TRBV14 to TRBJ2-3; weak D call: TRBD1 (6 bases). CDR3 length: 12 residues. Germline V CDR1 and CDR2: SGHDN, FVKESK. The full variable domain, with the rest looked up from reference TRBV14 and TRBJ2-3, is EAGVTQFPSHSVIEKGQTVTLRCDPISGHDNLYWYRRVMGKEIKFLLHFVKESKQDESGMPNNRFLAERTGGTYSTLKVQPAELEDSGVYFCASSQAGARDVFGPGTRLTVL.